This T cell receptor (beta chain) was found in a study of blood T cell repertoires in COVID-19. The CDR3 extends over 15 amino acids. With V trimmed by 8 bases and J by 2 bases, 9 bases remained unmatched. Germline CDR1 and CDR2: MNHEY and SMNVEV (reference sequence). Sequencing used immunoSEQ multiplex PCR; TCRdb keeps in-frame clones, though not all of them. Of roughly 130,000 clones in the sample, approximately 80% were seen once. The source of this sequence is a man aged 45-65 years who had recovered from COVID-19. What was sequenced was PBMCs or T cells enriched from blood (not recorded which). The chain couples TRBV27 to TRBJ2-7; 10 bases align to TRBD1. The DNA for the CDR3 is TGTGCCAGCGTTGGTTGGGACAGGGGTACCTACGAGCAGTACTTC. Amino acids: CASVGWDRGTYEQYF.